This is a list of T cell receptor beta chains from one sample in a study of tumor-infiltrating lymphocytes in primary liver carcinoma. TCRdb reprocessed the multiplex PCR reads with MiXCR, giving one entry per CDR3 protein. This table holds fewer than 80,000 distinct CDR3 sequences, about 75% found once. The specimen sequenced was tumor-adjacent normal liver tissue. Receptor source: a man aged 40-49 years with primary liver carcinoma and hepatitis B virus infection. Both conserved end residues are part of each CDR3. A D gene is named only where the DNA matches it firmly. The size field is filled for only some rows; it gives once, few, many or a size class.

CDR3 length: 13; D gene: TRBD1; V gene: TRBV12-5; J gene: TRBJ2-7; clone size: NA; CDR3 DNA: TGTACCAGTGAGGGGGCCGGTTCCTACGAGCAGTACTTC; CDR3 protein: CTSEGAGSYEQYF
CDR3 length: 17; D gene: TRBD2; V gene: TRBV10-1; J gene: TRBJ2-5; clone size: NA; CDR3 DNA: TGCGCCAGCAGTGAGTCCATAGCCACTAGCGGACAAGATACCCAGTACTTC; CDR3 protein: CASSESIATSGQDTQYF
CDR3 length: 15; D gene: NA; V gene: TRBV10-3; J gene: TRBJ2-7; clone size: NA; CDR3 DNA: TGTGCCATCAGTGCTTGGGGCGGGAACTCCTACGAGCAGTACTTC; CDR3 protein: CAISAWGGNSYEQYF
CDR3 length: 14; D gene: TRBD2; V gene: TRBV5-1; J gene: TRBJ2-5; clone size: few; CDR3 DNA: TGCGCCAGCAGGAGCGGGAGGCTTCAAGGGACCCAGTACTTC; CDR3 protein: CASRSGRLQGTQYF
CDR3 length: 15; D gene: NA; V gene: TRBV20-1; J gene: TRBJ2-2; clone size: NA; CDR3 DNA: TGCAGTGCTACCGGGACTCGACGGAACACCGGGGAGCTGTTTTTT; CDR3 protein: CSATGTRRNTGELFF
CDR3 length: 13; D gene: NA; V gene: TRBV10-3; J gene: TRBJ1-6; clone size: NA; CDR3 DNA: TGTGCCATCACGGACTCCCTAAATTCACCCCTCCACTTT; CDR3 protein: CAITDSLNSPLHF
CDR3 length: 17; D gene: TRBD2; V gene: TRBV12-3/TRBV12-4; J gene: TRBJ2-6; clone size: NA; CDR3 DNA: TGTACCAGCGGGTATAGCGGGAGATCCCCTGGGGCCAACGTCCTGACTTTC; CDR3 protein: CTSGYSGRSPGANVLTF
CDR3 length: 13; D gene: TRBD1; V gene: TRBV2; J gene: TRBJ1-2; clone size: NA; CDR3 DNA: TGTGCCACCCAGGGGGCCAGAGAAAATGGCTACACCTTC; CDR3 protein: CATQGARENGYTF
CDR3 length: 13; D gene: NA; V gene: TRBV10-2; J gene: TRBJ1-5; clone size: many; CDR3 DNA: TGCGCCAGCAGTGAGTCTGTGATTCAGCCCCAGCATTTT; CDR3 protein: CASSESVIQPQHF
CDR3 length: 15; D gene: NA; V gene: TRBV6-5; J gene: TRBJ2-3; clone size: NA; CDR3 DNA: TGTGCCAGCTCCGGACTTGCTTATAGCTCAGATACGCAGTATTTT; CDR3 protein: CASSGLAYSSDTQYF
CDR3 length: 16; D gene: TRBD2; V gene: TRBV10-2; J gene: TRBJ2-1; clone size: NA; CDR3 DNA: TGCGCCAGCATGGATAGCGCGGGAGGGTCTTACAATGAGCAGTTCTTC; CDR3 protein: CASMDSAGGSYNEQFF
CDR3 length: 15; D gene: TRBD1; V gene: TRBV19; J gene: TRBJ2-7; clone size: NA; CDR3 DNA: TGTGCCAGTAGTATAGAGCCAGGGGGCCACGACGAGCAGTACTTC; CDR3 protein: CASSIEPGGHDEQYF
CDR3 length: 15; D gene: NA; V gene: TRBV28; J gene: TRBJ2-1; clone size: many; CDR3 DNA: TGTGCCAGCAGTTTAGCCGGGACCCCGTACAATGAGCAGTTCTTC; CDR3 protein: CASSLAGTPYNEQFF
CDR3 length: 17; D gene: NA; V gene: TRBV15; J gene: TRBJ2-6; clone size: NA; CDR3 DNA: TGTGCCACCAGCAGAGGTTCGCACTTCTCTGGGGCCAACGTCCTGACTTTC; CDR3 protein: CATSRGSHFSGANVLTF
CDR3 length: 15; D gene: TRBD1; V gene: TRBV16; J gene: TRBJ1-5; clone size: NA; CDR3 DNA: TGTGCCAGTAGCCAATCTCAGGGGGCGAGACAGCCCCCGCATTTT; CDR3 protein: CASSQSQGARQPPHF
CDR3 length: 16; D gene: NA; V gene: TRBV12-3/TRBV12-4; J gene: TRBJ2-3; clone size: NA; CDR3 DNA: TGTGCTAGCAGCCTTTGGGGGCGGGGTGACACAGATAGGCAGTATTTT; CDR3 protein: CASSLWGRGDTDRQYF
CDR3 length: 19; D gene: TRBD2; V gene: TRBV12-3/TRBV12-4; J gene: TRBJ2-1; clone size: many; CDR3 DNA: TGTGCCAGCAGTTACGCCGGGACTAGCGGGAGATGGTCCTACAATGAGCAGTTCTTC; CDR3 protein: CASSYAGTSGRWSYNEQFF
CDR3 length: 13; D gene: NA; V gene: TRBV10-3; J gene: TRBJ1-1; clone size: NA; CDR3 DNA: TGTGCCATCGATGGCACAGTGGACACAGAAGCTTTCTTT; CDR3 protein: CAIDGTVDTEAFF
CDR3 length: 13; D gene: NA; V gene: TRBV7-9; J gene: TRBJ2-7; clone size: NA; CDR3 DNA: TGTACCAGCACTTCAGGGGAGGTCTACGAGCAGAACTTC; CDR3 protein: CTSTSGEVYEQNF
CDR3 length: 15; D gene: TRBD2; V gene: TRBV29-1; J gene: TRBJ2-1; clone size: NA; CDR3 DNA: TGCAGCATTGGACTAGCGGGAGGCTTCTACGATGAGCAGTTCTTC; CDR3 protein: CSIGLAGGFYDEQFF
CDR3 length: 13; D gene: TRBD1; V gene: TRBV10-3; J gene: TRBJ2-7; clone size: many; CDR3 DNA: TGTGCCATCAGTGAGGACAGGGTCTCCGAGCAGTACTTC; CDR3 protein: CAISEDRVSEQYF
CDR3 length: 21; D gene: NA; V gene: TRBV4-1; J gene: TRBJ2-6; clone size: few; CDR3 DNA: TGTGCCAGCAGAGTGTCCGCGGGAAGGTCCCGGGTGGATAGGAGGGTCAATGTCCTGACTTTC; CDR3 protein: CASRVSAGRSRVDRRVNVLTF
CDR3 length: 13; D gene: NA; V gene: TRBV10-1; J gene: TRBJ2-3; clone size: once; CDR3 DNA: TGCACCAGCAGCGCACGGAGCACAGATACGCAGTATTTT; CDR3 protein: CTSSARSTDTQYF
CDR3 length: 14; D gene: NA; V gene: TRBV29-1; J gene: TRBJ2-3; clone size: once; CDR3 DNA: TGCAGCGTTGCGGTATCAAGGAGCACAGGTACGCAGTATTTT; CDR3 protein: CSVAVSRSTGTQYF
CDR3 length: 17; D gene: TRBD2; V gene: TRBV9; J gene: TRBJ2-2; clone size: NA; CDR3 DNA: TGTGCCAGCAGCGAACTAGCGGGAGCCCCCCCAGCCGGGGAGCTGTTTTTT; CDR3 protein: CASSELAGAPPAGELFF
CDR3 length: 16; D gene: TRBD2; V gene: TRBV6-1; J gene: TRBJ2-2; clone size: NA; CDR3 DNA: TGTGCCAGGAGTTACAGACTAGCGGGAGGACAGGGGGAGCTGTTTTTT; CDR3 protein: CARSYRLAGGQGELFF
CDR3 length: 14; D gene: NA; V gene: TRBV11-1; J gene: TRBJ2-6; clone size: NA; CDR3 DNA: TGTGTCAGCAGCTGGAACTCTGAGGCCAACGTCCTGACTTTC; CDR3 protein: CVSSWNSEANVLTF
CDR3 length: 13; D gene: NA; V gene: TRBV12-3/TRBV12-4; J gene: TRBJ2-7; clone size: once; CDR3 DNA: TGTGCCTGCTCATTATGGAGCTCCTACGAGCAGTACTTC; CDR3 protein: CACSLWSSYEQYF
CDR3 length: 15; D gene: NA; V gene: TRBV4-1; J gene: TRBJ1-2; clone size: NA; CDR3 DNA: TGCGCCAGCAGCCGAGGTGGCCAAAAAGGTAGTGGCTACACCTTC; CDR3 protein: CASSRGGQKGSGYTF
CDR3 length: 15; D gene: TRBD1; V gene: TRBV6-5; J gene: TRBJ1-2; clone size: NA; CDR3 DNA: TGTGCCAGCAGTTACTCAACAGGGGGAATATTTGGCTACACCTTC; CDR3 protein: CASSYSTGGIFGYTF
CDR3 length: 13; D gene: TRBD2; V gene: TRBV29-1; J gene: TRBJ2-3; clone size: NA; CDR3 DNA: TGCAGCGCTGGGACTAGCGGGAGAAAAACGCAGTATTTT; CDR3 protein: CSAGTSGRKTQYF
CDR3 length: 12; D gene: TRBD1; V gene: TRBV29-1; J gene: TRBJ2-7; clone size: NA; CDR3 DNA: TGCAGCGCCGGACGACAGGGTAACGAGCAGTACTTC; CDR3 protein: CSAGRQGNEQYF
CDR3 length: 15; D gene: TRBD2; V gene: TRBV6-5; J gene: TRBJ2-3; clone size: many; CDR3 DNA: TGTGCCAGCAGACTAGCGGGAGAGGGCACAGATACGCAGTATTTT; CDR3 protein: CASRLAGEGTDTQYF
CDR3 length: 13; D gene: NA; V gene: TRBV25-1; J gene: TRBJ2-3; clone size: NA; CDR3 DNA: TGTGCCAGCAGTGAAATGGGCAATCAGCCCCAGTATTTT; CDR3 protein: CASSEMGNQPQYF
CDR3 length: 13; D gene: NA; V gene: TRBV6-2/TRBV6-3; J gene: TRBJ1-1; clone size: NA; CDR3 DNA: TGTGCCAGCAGTTCCCCCCTTCGTACTGATGCTTTCTTT; CDR3 protein: CASSSPLRTDAFF
CDR3 length: 15; D gene: TRBD1; V gene: TRBV4-1; J gene: TRBJ2-3; clone size: NA; CDR3 DNA: TGCGCCGGCAGCCTTTCGGGACAGGGAACAGATACTCAGTATTTT; CDR3 protein: CAGSLSGQGTDTQYF